The 4 T cell receptor beta chains below were found in one sample sequenced in a study of tumor-infiltrating lymphocytes in oesophageal squamous cell carcinoma. A single record per CDR3 protein comes from TCRdb applying MiXCR to the PCR reads. The sample includes about 21,000 distinct CDR3 sequences, more than 35% of them seen just once. The material sequenced was esophageal tumor tissue. The receptors shown here come from a male donor with esophageal squamous cell carcinoma.

V and J are TRBV10-3 and TRBJ2-5, with 11 bases lining up with TRBD2. CDR3 size: 17 residues. J lost 13 bases, V lost 4 bases, and 20 bases had no gene match. Germline V lookup: CDR1 ENHRY, CDR2 SYGVKD. The CDR3 DNA follows: TGTGCCATCAGTGTGTCTTCTAGCGGGAGGAACACCGGGGAGCTGTACTTC. Its protein product is CAISVSSSGRNTGELYF.

V usage is TRBV11-1 and J usage is TRBJ2-1; the D is unclear. The CDR3 is made up of 13 amino acids. Germline CDR1 is SGHAT and CDR2 is FQDESV (reference sequence). V lost 7 bases to trimming and J lost 10 bases, with 17 bases between them. Written as DNA, the CDR3 is TGTGCCAGCACCGGGTCCCAATCCGGGGAGCAGTTCTTC. This codes for CASTGSQSGEQFF.

This clonotype was seen repeatedly, ten times or more. The chain uses TRBV12-3 or TRBV12-4 and TRBJ1-1, with 8 bases matching TRBD1. V lost 4 bases, J lost 4 bases, and 8 bases stayed unmatched. The CDR3 is 15 amino acids. CDR3 amino acids: CASSSGQGGVTEAFF. DNA of the CDR3: TGTGCCAGCAGTTCCGGACAGGGAGGCGTCACTGAAGCTTTCTTT.

This clonotype is labeled as medium-sized (0.01 to 0.1%). The genes are TRBV7-6 and TRBJ2-7; 11 bases match TRBD2. The CDR3 loop spans 15 amino acids. CDR1 and CDR2 from the germline V gene are SGHVS and FNYEAQ. Trimming cost V 5 bases and J 3 bases; bases outside gene matches: 6. The CDR3 bases are TGTGCCAGCAGCCGAAATAGCGGGAGGGGCTACGAGCAGTACTTC. Encoded protein: CASSRNSGRGYEQYF.